One sample yielded the 5 T cell receptor beta chains listed below, sequenced in a study of T cell responses to AZD1222 COVID-19 vaccine. Assay used: immunoSEQ multiplex PCR; TCRdb lists only in-frame clones, some missing. The sample lists approximately 130,000 clones; 93% were seen once. Material: peripheral blood, obtained on day 0 of AZD1222 vaccination. Every receptor here comes from an adult in good health.

This chain uses TRBV6-5 with TRBJ2-2; tentative D call: TRBD2 (6 bases). Germline V gene data show CDR1 as MNHEY and CDR2 as SVGAGI. The CDR3 covers 15 residues. V was cut by 6 bases and J by 6 bases, with 17 bases left in between. The CDR3 DNA reads as TGTGCCAGCAGCAGACTAGTTGGCGGCTCCGGGGAGCTGTTTTTT. This gives the protein CASSRLVGGSGELFF.

This chain links TRBV6-5 with TRBJ1-5; D is perhaps TRBD1 (6 bases). This CDR3 comprises 14 residues. V was cut by 7 bases and J by 7 bases, with 17 bases left in between. CDR1 and CDR2 (germline): MNHEY, SVGAGI. DNA of the CDR3: TGTGCCAGCAAAAAAAGTTCAGGGGACCAGCCCCAGCATTTT. Translated: CASKKSSGDQPQHF.

The J gene is TRBJ1-1, the V gene TRBV19; D might be TRBD1 (5 bases). V was pared by 3 bases and J by 1 base, with 9 bases between. Germline-derived CDR1 and CDR2 are LNHDA and SQIVND (reference sequence). This CDR3 has 14 amino acids. The CDR3 DNA reads TGTGCCAGTAGTATGGGGCTCGGGAACACTGAAGCTTTCTTT. Amino acid sequence: CASSMGLGNTEAFF. Combining the CDR3 with reference TRBV19 and TRBJ1-1 gives the whole variable domain DGGITQSPKYLFRKEGQNVTLSCEQNLNHDAMYWYRQDPGQGLRLIYYSQIVNDFQKGDIAEGYSVSREKKESFPLTVTSAQKNPTAFYLCASSMGLGNTEAFFGQGTRLTVV.

The chain uses TRBV6-6 and TRBJ2-7, with D unclear. Per germline, CDR1 MNHNY and CDR2 SVGAGI (reference sequence). The CDR3 length is 15 residues. V was shortened by 0 bases and J by 7 bases, with 16 bases between the two germline ends. The CDR3 reads CASSYSGPNLGEQYF. The CDR3 bases are TGTGCCAGCAGTTACTCTGGACCCAATCTTGGGGAGCAGTACTTC.

The chain couples TRBV19 to TRBJ2-1; D is uncertain. The CDR3 is 12 residues long. Germline V CDR1 and CDR2: LNHDA, SQIVND (reference sequence). V gave up 5 bases and J gave up 7 bases, with 9 bases separating them. DNA for the CDR3: TGTGCCAGTAGTGAGGCGTGGAATGAGCAGTTCTTC. As protein: CASSEAWNEQFF.